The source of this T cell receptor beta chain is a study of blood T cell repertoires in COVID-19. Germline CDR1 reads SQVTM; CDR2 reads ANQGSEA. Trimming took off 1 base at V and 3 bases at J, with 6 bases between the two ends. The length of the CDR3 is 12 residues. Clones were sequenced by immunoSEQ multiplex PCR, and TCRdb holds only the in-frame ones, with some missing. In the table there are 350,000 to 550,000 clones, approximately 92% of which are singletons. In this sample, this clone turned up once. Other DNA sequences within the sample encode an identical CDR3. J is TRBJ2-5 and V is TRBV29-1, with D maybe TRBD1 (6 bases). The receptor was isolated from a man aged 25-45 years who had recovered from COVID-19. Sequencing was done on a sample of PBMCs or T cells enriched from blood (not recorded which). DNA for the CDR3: TGCAGCGTTGAAGGGACAGAAGAGACCCAGTACTTC. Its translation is CSVEGTEETQYF.